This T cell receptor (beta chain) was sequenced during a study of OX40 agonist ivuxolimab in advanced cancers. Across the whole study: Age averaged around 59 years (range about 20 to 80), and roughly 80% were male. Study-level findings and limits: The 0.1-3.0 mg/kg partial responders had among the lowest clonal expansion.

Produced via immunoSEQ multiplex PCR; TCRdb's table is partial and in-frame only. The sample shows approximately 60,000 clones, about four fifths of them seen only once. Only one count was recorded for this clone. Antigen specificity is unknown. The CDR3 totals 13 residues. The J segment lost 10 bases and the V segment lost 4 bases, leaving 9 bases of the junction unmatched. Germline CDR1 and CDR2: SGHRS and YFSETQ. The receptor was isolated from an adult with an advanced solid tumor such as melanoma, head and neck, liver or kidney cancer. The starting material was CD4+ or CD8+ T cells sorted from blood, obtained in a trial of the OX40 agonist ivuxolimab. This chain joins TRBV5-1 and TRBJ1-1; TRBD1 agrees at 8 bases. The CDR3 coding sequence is TGCGCCAGCAGCCCAGACAGGGGTAGGGGAGCTTTCTTT. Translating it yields CASSPDRGRGAFF.